Listed below are T cell receptor beta chains from one sample, sequenced in a study of tumor-infiltrating lymphocytes in primary liver carcinoma. TCRdb redid the calling of the multiplex PCR reads with MiXCR, one entry per CDR3 protein. The repertoire holds 65,000 to 80,000 distinct CDR3 sequences, almost 70% seen once, with 28% in the top ten. The sample comprised liver tumor tissue from sampling region 4. These receptors were obtained from a man aged 40-49 years with primary liver carcinoma and hepatitis B virus infection. The CDR3 runs from the conserved cysteine through the conserved F or W. The D gene is left open where the match is weak. Clone size is stated in some rows and not others, as once, few, many or a class when expanded.

cdr3_length j_call d_call clone_size v_call cdr3_nt cdr3_aa
12 TRBJ2-5 - many TRBV29-1 TGCAGCGTTGCAAGTCAGCAAGAGACCCAGTACTTC CSVASQQETQYF
14 TRBJ1-1 - - TRBV11-2 TGTCCCAGCAGCTTAACCCCAGGGTACTCTGAAGCCTTCTTT CPSSLTPGYSEAFF
14 TRBJ1-6 - - TRBV6-5 TGTGCCAGCAGTTACTCCTGGGAGTACTTACCCCTCCACTTT CASSYSWEYLPLHF
16 TRBJ2-7 - - TRBV4-1 TGCGCCAGCAGCCCACCAAACGACAGCCCTTCGAGGGAGCAGTACTTC CASSPPNDSPSREQYF
15 TRBJ2-2 - few TRBV2 TGTGCCAGCAGTGGGGGGGACATAAACACCGGGGAGCTGTTTTTT CASSGGDINTGELFF
14 TRBJ1-1 - - TRBV6-5 TGTGCCAGCGTCTCTCCCAAGGACAACACTGAAGCTTTCTTT CASVSPKDNTEAFF
15 TRBJ2-1 - once TRBV14 TGTGACAGCAGTCAAGATGGGAGTTTCTACAATGAGCAGTTCTTC CDSSQDGSFYNEQFF
16 TRBJ1-1 TRBD1 - TRBV12-3/TRBV12-4 TGTGCCAGCAGCTCGGGGGCAGGGGGGGACCACACTGAAGCTTTCTTT CASSSGAGGDHTEAFF
16 TRBJ2-1 - - TRBV11-1 TGTGCCTGCAGCTCAGGCCTGGGACTTCCTACGCATGAACAGTTCTTC CACSSGLGLPTHEQFF
13 TRBJ2-1 - - TRBV6-1 TGTGCCAGAAGTGAGGACATCCACAATGAGCAGTTCTTC CARSEDIHNEQFF
18 TRBJ2-1 TRBD2 few TRBV11-2 TGTGCCAGCAGCTTAGTGGCGCTAGCGGGAGAAGTTGACAATGAGCAGTTCTTC CASSLVALAGEVDNEQFF
15 TRBJ2-1 - - TRBV28 TGTGCCAGCAGTAGGGCGCTCCTCTCCTACAATGAGCAGTTCTTC CASSRALLSYNEQFF
12 TRBJ1-5 - many TRBV10-1 TGCGCCAGCAGTGATCGGGAGCAGCCCCAGCATTTT CASSDREQPQHF
16 TRBJ2-7 TRBD2 medium-sized TRBV11-2 TGTGCCAGCAGCTTAGCCCCCCAGCGGGGCTACTACGAGCAGTACTTC CASSLAPQRGYYEQYF
12 TRBJ2-1 TRBD1 many TRBV12-3/TRBV12-4 TGTGCCAGCACACCAGGGGGCAATGAGCAGTTCTTC CASTPGGNEQFF
17 TRBJ1-5 - many TRBV7-8 TGTGCCAGCAGCTTAGGAAGGCTGGACGGGTATAATCAGCCCCAGCATTTT CASSLGRLDGYNQPQHF
15 TRBJ1-6 - many TRBV6-5 TGTGCCAGCGGTTGGATGAGCTCCTATAATTCACCCCTCCACTTT CASGWMSSYNSPLHF
13 TRBJ1-2 - many TRBV28 TGTGCCAGCAGGGTCCAGGGGATCGGTGGCTACACCTTC CASRVQGIGGYTF
16 TRBJ2-1 - - TRBV6-2/TRBV6-3 TGTGTCAGCAGTCCCATACCGGGGGTCATTGTTAATGAGCAGTTCTTC CVSSPIPGVIVNEQFF
14 TRBJ2-7 TRBD1 - TRBV12-3/TRBV12-4 TGTGCCAGCGGCACGGGACAGGGAACCTACGAGCAGTACTTC CASGTGQGTYEQYF
15 TRBJ2-3 - many TRBV6-1 TGTGCCAGCAGTTTTCGGACTACCGTCACAGATACGCAGTATTTT CASSFRTTVTDTQYF
14 TRBJ2-5 - few TRBV20-1 TGCAGTGCCCCCATGCTCGCCCTGGGGGAGACCCAGTACTTC CSAPMLALGETQYF
14 TRBJ2-7 - - TRBV29-1 TGCAGCGTTGGTGGGGCATGGGAACTCTACGAGCAGTACTTC CSVGGAWELYEQYF
12 TRBJ2-1 - - TRBV7-9 TGTGCCAACAGCCTAGTAGCCCATGAGCAGTTATTC CANSLVAHEQLF
13 TRBJ2-5 TRBD2 - TRBV30 TGTGCCTGGAGAGTCAGGGCCCGGGAGGCCCAGTACTTC CAWRVRAREAQYF
16 TRBJ2-5 - - TRBV4-1 TGCGCCGGCAGCCAACACACACGCGGGGCCGGAGAGACCCAGTACTTC CAGSQHTRGAGETQYF
15 TRBJ2-3 TRBD2 - TRBV6-4 TGTGCCAGCGGTGACTCCGCGGGAGGGCCGGATACGCAGTATTTT CASGDSAGGPDTQYF
16 TRBJ2-1 - once TRBV14 TGTGCAAGCAGCCGAAGAGGCCCGGGCTCCTACAATGAGCAGTTCTTC CASSRRGPGSYNEQFF
15 TRBJ2-5 TRBD2 - TRBV5-1 TGCGCCAGCAGCTTAGGACTAGCGGGACAAGAGACCCAGTACTTC CASSLGLAGQETQYF
15 TRBJ2-2 - many TRBV5-4 TGTGCCAGCAGCTCCGGACTAAACGGGGGCGGGGAGCTGTTTTTT CASSSGLNGGGELFF
15 TRBJ2-1 TRBD2 - TRBV29-1 TGCAGCGTCATGACTAGCGGGTTCTCCTACAATCAGCAGTTCTTC CSVMTSGFSYNQQFF
15 TRBJ2-7 TRBD2 few TRBV9 TGTGCCAGCAGCGTAGAAGGGACTAGCGGCTACGAGCAGTACTTC CASSVEGTSGYEQYF
14 TRBJ2-7 TRBD2 - TRBV11-2 TGTGTCAGCAGCCCCCCGGCGCGGGGAGGGGAGCAGTACTTC CVSSPPARGGEQYF
14 TRBJ1-5 TRBD1 many TRBV10-3 TGTGCCATCAGCGGGACAGGGGGAGGACAGCCCCAGCATTTT CAISGTGGGQPQHF
14 TRBJ2-1 - - TRBV25-1 TGCGCCAGCAGTAAGGGGTTTGAGGTACATGAGCAGTTCTTC CASSKGFEVHEQFF
14 TRBJ2-5 - - TRBV4-2 TGTGCCAGCAGCCATGGTAACGGCATAGAGACCCATTACTTC CASSHGNGIETHYF
15 TRBJ1-5 - - TRBV6-1 TGTGCCAGCAGGGAGAGTGGGACCTATAATCAGCCCCAGCATTTT CASRESGTYNQPQHF
13 TRBJ1-2 - - TRBV28 TGTGCCAGCAGGTTTACCACAGTGGATGGCTACACCTTC CASRFTTVDGYTF
14 TRBJ2-3 - - TRBV7-9 TGTGCCAGCAGCTTGAACAGGGTGTCAGATACGCAATATTTT CASSLNRVSDTQYF
21 TRBJ2-3 TRBD2 - TRBV28 TGTGCCAGCAGTTCCAATTGGGGTCTCACGGGAGGACCTGGGGGCACAGATACGCAGTATTTT CASSSNWGLTGGPGGTDTQYF
14 TRBJ1-4 - - TRBV25-1 TGTGCCAGCAGTGGACATGGCTACCATGAAAAACTGTTTTTT CASSGHGYHEKLFF
16 TRBJ2-7 TRBD1 - TRBV6-5 TGTGCCAGCAGTTACTCGGGGACAGGTGGCTCCTACAAGCAGTACTTC CASSYSGTGGSYKQYF
15 TRBJ1-3 - - TRBV12-3/TRBV12-4 TGTGCCAGCGCCTTGGGTGTGAGTACTGGAAAGACCATATATTTT CASALGVSTGKTIYF
14 TRBJ2-7 - few TRBV2 TGTGCCAGCAGTGACGCCCGGGGTCTCTACGAGCAGTACTTC CASSDARGLYEQYF
18 TRBJ2-1 TRBD2 - TRBV24-1 TGTGCCACCAGTGACCCAGTGACTAGCGGGGGATACTACAATGAGCAGTTCTTC CATSDPVTSGGYYNEQFF
11 TRBJ2-7 - - TRBV29-1 TGCAGCGGAAGGATTGCATATGAGCAGTACTTC CSGRIAYEQYF